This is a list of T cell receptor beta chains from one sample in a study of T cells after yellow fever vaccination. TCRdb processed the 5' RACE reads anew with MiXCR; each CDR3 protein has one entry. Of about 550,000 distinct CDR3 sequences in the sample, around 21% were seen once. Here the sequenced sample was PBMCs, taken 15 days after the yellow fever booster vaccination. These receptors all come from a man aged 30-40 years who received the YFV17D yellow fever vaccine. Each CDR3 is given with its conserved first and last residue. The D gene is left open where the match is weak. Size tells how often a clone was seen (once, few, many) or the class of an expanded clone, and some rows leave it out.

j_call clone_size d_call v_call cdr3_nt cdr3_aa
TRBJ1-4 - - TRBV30 TGTGCCTGGAGTGGAACCTACAGTGCAACTAATGAAAAACTGTTTTTT CAWSGTYSATNEKLFF
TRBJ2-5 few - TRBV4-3 TGCGCCAGCAGCCAAGAAGGAAAGAATCGGGAGACCCAGTACTTC CASSQEGKNRETQYF
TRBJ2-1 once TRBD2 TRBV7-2 TGTGCCAGCAGCCCCAGGACTAGCGGGAGGGGTGAGCAGTTCTTC CASSPRTSGRGEQFF
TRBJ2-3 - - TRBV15 TGTGCCACCAGCAGAGGAGCCGTAGCGTACCTCACAGATACGCAGTATTTT CATSRGAVAYLTDTQYF
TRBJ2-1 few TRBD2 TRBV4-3 TGCGCCAGCAGCCAGACTAGCGGGATTTTACAGTTCTTC CASSQTSGILQFF
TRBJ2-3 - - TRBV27 TGTGCCAGCTCCTTTAGCGTGAGGAGGGCAGATACGCAGTATTTT CASSFSVRRADTQYF
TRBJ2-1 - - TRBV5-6 TGTGCCAGCAGCTTTTGGACAGCGTTGACGCACAATGAGCAGTTCTTC CASSFWTALTHNEQFF
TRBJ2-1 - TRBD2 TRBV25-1 TGTGCCAGCAGATCGACTAGCGGGAGTTCCTTTGAGCAGTTCTTC CASRSTSGSSFEQFF
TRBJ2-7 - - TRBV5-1 TGCGCCAGCAGCTTGGAAGACAAGTTCTACGAGCAGTACTTC CASSLEDKFYEQYF
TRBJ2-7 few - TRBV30 TGTGCCTGGCGCCATACGTACGAGCAGTACTTC CAWRHTYEQYF
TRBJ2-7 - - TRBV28 TGTGCCAGCAGGCACCGGAGGGCCCCCCACGAGCAGTACTTC CASRHRRAPHEQYF
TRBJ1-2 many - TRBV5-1 TGCGCCAGCAGCTTTGAGTCGGGCTATGGCTACACCTTC CASSFESGYGYTF
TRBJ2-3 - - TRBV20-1 TGCAGTGCTTTAATTTCAGGGGTAGGAGATACGCAGTATTTT CSALISGVGDTQYF
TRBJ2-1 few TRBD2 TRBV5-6 TGTGCCAGCAGCTCGAGCACTAGCGGGAGAGCCAATGAGCAGTTCTTC CASSSSTSGRANEQFF
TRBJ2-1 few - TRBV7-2 TGTGCCAGCAGCTTAAGCCAGGGAGGATACAATGAGCAGTTCTTC CASSLSQGGYNEQFF
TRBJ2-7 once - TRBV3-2 TGTGCCAGCTGCTCGCGGACTAGCCCGGGTCCTGGCTACGAGCAGTACTTC CASCSRTSPGPGYEQYF
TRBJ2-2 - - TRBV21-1 TGTGCCAGCAGCAAAGTCGGAAGGCCCGACAAGCCCGGGGAGCTGTTTTTT CASSKVGRPDKPGELFF
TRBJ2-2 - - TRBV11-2 TGTGCCAGCAGCTTAAGATGGGGTGGGGACACCGGGGAGCTGTTTTTT CASSLRWGGDTGELFF
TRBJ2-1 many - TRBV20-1 TGCAGTGCCCTCCGGGTCTACAATGAGCAGTTCTTC CSALRVYNEQFF
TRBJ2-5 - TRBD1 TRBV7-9 TGTGCCAGCAGCGCAGACAGGGTACAGTACTTC CASSADRVQYF
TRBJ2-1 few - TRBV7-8 TGTGCCAGCAGCACGATAGACTACAATGAGCAGTTCTTC CASSTIDYNEQFF
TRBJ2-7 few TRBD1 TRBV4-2 TGTGCCAGCAGCCCCTCCCTGGGACAGAGCTCCTACGAGCAGTACTTC CASSPSLGQSSYEQYF
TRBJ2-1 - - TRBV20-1 TGCAGTGCTCCACTCGGCTACAATGAGCAGTTCTTC CSAPLGYNEQFF
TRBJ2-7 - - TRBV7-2 TGTGCCAGCAGCTTAGAGGGTCTCCGGGGCGAGCAGTACTTC CASSLEGLRGEQYF